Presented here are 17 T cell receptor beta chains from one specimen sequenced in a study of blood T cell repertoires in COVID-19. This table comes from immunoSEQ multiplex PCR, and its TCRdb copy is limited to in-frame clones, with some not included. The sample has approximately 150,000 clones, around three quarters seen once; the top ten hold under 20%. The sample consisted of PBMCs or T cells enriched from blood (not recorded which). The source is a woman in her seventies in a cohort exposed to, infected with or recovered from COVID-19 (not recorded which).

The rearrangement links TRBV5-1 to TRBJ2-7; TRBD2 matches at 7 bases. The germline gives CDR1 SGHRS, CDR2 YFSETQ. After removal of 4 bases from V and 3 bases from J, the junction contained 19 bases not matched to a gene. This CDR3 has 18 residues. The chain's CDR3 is CASSQTSARGVGGYEQYF. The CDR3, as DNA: TGCGCCAGCAGCCAAACTAGCGCGAGGGGCGTGGGGGGCTACGAGCAGTACTTC.

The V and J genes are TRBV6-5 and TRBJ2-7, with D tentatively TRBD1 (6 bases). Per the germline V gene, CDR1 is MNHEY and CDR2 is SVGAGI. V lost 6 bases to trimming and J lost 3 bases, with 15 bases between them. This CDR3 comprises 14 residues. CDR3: CASRAGAPNYEQYF. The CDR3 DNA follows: TGTGCCAGCAGGGCAGGGGCGCCGAACTACGAGCAGTACTTC.

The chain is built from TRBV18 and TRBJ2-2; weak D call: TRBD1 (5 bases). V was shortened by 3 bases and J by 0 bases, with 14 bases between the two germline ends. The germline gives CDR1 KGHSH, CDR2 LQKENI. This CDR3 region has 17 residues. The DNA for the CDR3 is TGTGCCAGCTCACCGGCTAGTAGGGGCCCGAACACCGGGGAGCTGTTTTTT. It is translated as CASSPASRGPNTGELFF.

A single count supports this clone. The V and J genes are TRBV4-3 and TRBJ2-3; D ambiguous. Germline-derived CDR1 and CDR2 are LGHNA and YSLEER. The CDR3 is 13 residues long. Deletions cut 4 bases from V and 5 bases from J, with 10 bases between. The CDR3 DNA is TGCGCCAGCAGCCGATTGAACGGAGATACGCAGTATTTT. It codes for CASSRLNGDTQYF.

The DNA of the CDR3 is TGTGCCAGCAGCAAACGGAAGGGGAGCAATCAGCCCCAGCATTTT. Translating it yields CASSKRKGSNQPQHF. V usage is TRBV21-1 and J usage is TRBJ1-5; the table's D call, TRBD1, has no DNA check behind it. TRBV21-1 is designated a pseudogene. CDR3 length equals 15 residues.

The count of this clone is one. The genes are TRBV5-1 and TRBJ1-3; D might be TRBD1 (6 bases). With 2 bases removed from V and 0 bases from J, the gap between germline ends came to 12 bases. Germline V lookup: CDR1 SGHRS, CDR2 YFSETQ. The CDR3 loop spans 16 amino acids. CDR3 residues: CASSFVTGSSGNTIYF. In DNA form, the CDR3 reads TGCGCCAGCAGCTTTGTGACAGGCTCCTCTGGAAACACCATATATTTT.

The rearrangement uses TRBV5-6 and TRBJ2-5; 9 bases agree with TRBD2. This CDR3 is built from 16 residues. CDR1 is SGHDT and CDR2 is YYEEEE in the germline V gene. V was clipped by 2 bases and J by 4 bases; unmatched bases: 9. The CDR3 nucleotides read TGTGCCAGCAGCTTCAGGGCGGGAGGGCCGGGAGAGACCCAGTACTTC. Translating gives CASSFRAGGPGETQYF.

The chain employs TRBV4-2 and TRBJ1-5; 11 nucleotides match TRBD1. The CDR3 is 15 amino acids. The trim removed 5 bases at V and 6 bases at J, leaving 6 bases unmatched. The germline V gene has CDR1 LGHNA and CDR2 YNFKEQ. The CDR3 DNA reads TGTGCCAGCAGCGGACAGGGGGCGTTGGTTCAGCCCCAGCATTTT. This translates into CASSGQGALVQPQHF.

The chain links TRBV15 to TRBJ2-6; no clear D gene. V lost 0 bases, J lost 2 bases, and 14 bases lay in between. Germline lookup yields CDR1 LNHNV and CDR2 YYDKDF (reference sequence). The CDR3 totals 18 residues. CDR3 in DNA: TGTGCCACCAGCAGAGATGAGGTGGCGGCGGCTGGGGCCAACGTCCTGACTTTC. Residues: CATSRDEVAAAGANVLTF.

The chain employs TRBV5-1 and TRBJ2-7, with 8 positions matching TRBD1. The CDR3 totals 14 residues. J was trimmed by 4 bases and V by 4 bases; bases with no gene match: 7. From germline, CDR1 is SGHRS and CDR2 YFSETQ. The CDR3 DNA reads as TGCGCCAGCAGCAGCGGACAGGGTTGGTACGAGCAGTACTTC. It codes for CASSSGQGWYEQYF.

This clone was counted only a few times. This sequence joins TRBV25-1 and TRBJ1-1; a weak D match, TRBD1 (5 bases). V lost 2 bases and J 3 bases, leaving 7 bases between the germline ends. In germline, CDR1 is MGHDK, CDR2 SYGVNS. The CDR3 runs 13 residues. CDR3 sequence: CASSEPGDTEAFF. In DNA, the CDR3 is TGTGCCAGCAGTGAACCGGGGGACACTGAAGCTTTCTTT.

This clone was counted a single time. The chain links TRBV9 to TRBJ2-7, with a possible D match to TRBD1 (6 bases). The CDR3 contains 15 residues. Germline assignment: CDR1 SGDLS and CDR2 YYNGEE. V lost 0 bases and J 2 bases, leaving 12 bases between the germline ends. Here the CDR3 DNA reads TGTGCCAGCAGCGTAGGGCCGGGACACCCCTACGAGCAGTACTTC. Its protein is CASSVGPGHPYEQYF.

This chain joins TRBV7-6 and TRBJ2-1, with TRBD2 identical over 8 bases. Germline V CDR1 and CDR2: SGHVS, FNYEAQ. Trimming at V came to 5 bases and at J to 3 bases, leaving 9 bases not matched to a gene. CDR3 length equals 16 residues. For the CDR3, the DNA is TGTGCCAGCAGCCCCCTCCGCGGGAGGAACTACAATGAGCAGTTCTTC. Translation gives CASSPLRGRNYNEQFF.

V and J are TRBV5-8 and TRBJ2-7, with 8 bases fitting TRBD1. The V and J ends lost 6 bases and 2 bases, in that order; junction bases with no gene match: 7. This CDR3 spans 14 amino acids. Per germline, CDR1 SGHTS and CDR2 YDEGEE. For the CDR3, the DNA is TGTGCCAGCACACGAACAGGGGGGCCCTACGAGCAGTACTTC. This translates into CASTRTGGPYEQYF. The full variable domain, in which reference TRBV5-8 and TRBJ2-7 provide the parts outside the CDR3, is EAGVTQSPTHLIKTRGQQATLRCSPISGHTSVYWYQQALGLGLQFLLWYDEGEERNRGNFPPRFSGRQFPNYSSELNVNALELEDSALYLCASTRTGGPYEQYFGPGTRLTVT.

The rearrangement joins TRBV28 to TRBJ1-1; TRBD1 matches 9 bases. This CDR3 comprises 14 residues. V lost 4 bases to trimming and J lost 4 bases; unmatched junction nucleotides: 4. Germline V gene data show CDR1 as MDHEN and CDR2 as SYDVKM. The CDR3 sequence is CASSSGQGFTEAFF. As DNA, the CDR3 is TGTGCCAGCAGTTCGGGACAGGGCTTCACTGAAGCTTTCTTT.

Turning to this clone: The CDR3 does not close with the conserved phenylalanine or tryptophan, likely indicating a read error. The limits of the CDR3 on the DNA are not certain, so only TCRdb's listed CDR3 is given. This CDR3 reads CASSLPGLTTKAVLRS. This sequence joins TRBV7-7 and TRBJ2-7; the table assigns TRBD2, which was not confirmed against the DNA. The CDR3 region is 16 residues in length, termini included. Germline V gives CDR1 SSHAT, CDR2 FNYEAQ (reference sequence).

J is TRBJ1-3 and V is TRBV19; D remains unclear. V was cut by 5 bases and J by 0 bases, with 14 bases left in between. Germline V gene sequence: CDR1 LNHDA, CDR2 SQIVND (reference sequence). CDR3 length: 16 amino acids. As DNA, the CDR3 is TGTGCCAGTAGTCGGTCCGTTGCGAGCTCTGGAAACACCATATATTTT. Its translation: CASSRSVASSGNTIYF.